This T cell receptor (beta chain) appears in the sequencing data of a study of read filtering for tumor transcriptome and immune sequencing. This clonotype was found many times. Its antigen is undetermined. Study-wide points: This fraction held mixed bone marrow immune cells after CD138-negative sorting.

From about 400 ng of RNA, a library with molecular barcoded alpha/delta and beta/gamma adaptors was made. Each CDR3 protein gets one entry after TCRdb re-called the reads with MiXCR. The repertoire holds some 24,000 distinct CDR3 sequences, with less than 25% as singletons. The V end lost 0 bases, the J end lost 0 bases, and 8 bases lay between the germline ends. The germline gives CDR1 SGHRS, CDR2 YFSETQ. This CDR3 comprises 15 residues. The receptor was derived from a donor at least 40 years old with multiple myeloma. Sequencing input: a population of CD138-negative cells sorted from bone marrow. The V gene is TRBV5-1, the J gene TRBJ2-3; D not certain. This CDR3 is CASSLAGYSTDTQYF. As DNA, the CDR3 is TGCGCCAGCAGCTTGGCAGGCTATAGCACAGATACGCAGTATTTT.